This is a list of T cell receptor beta chains from one sample in a study of cytomegalovirus exposure and HLA in healthy donors. The assay was immunoSEQ multiplex PCR, and TCRdb's table has in-frame clones only and misses some. Among around 300,000 clones listed, just over 85% were seen once. Sequencing input: PBMCs. The receptors originated from a young woman in good health and CMV-seronegative. Both conserved end residues are part of each CDR3. The order of the fields is clone size, D gene, V gene, J gene, CDR3 DNA, CDR3 protein. D genes are given only for firm matches. Clone size is shown for a subset of rows, as once, few, many or a class of expanded clone.

>NA|NA|TRBV6-6|TRBJ2-3
TGTGCCAGCAGTTACGAGCGTTACACAGATACGCAGTATTTT
CASSYERYTDTQYF
>NA|TRBD1|TRBV7-3|TRBJ2-2
TGTGCCAGCAGCGTAGGACAGGGAAACACCGGGGAGCTGTTTTTT
CASSVGQGNTGELFF
>NA|NA|TRBV6-5|TRBJ2-7
TGTGCCAGCAGTTATGAAAGGAGAGGGGGTTACGAGCAGTACTTC
CASSYERRGGYEQYF
>NA|TRBD2|TRBV9|TRBJ2-5
TGTGCCAGCAGCGTAGATCCGGGGGGAGAGACCCAGTACTTC
CASSVDPGGETQYF
>NA|NA|TRBV19|TRBJ2-2
TGTGCCAGTAGATACGGGATGAACACCGGGGAGCTGTTTTTT
CASRYGMNTGELFF
>NA|TRBD1|TRBV19|TRBJ1-2
TGTGCCAGTAGTTGGGGACAGGGTTACGATGGCTACACCTTC
CASSWGQGYDGYTF
>few|NA|TRBV4-1|TRBJ1-5
TGCGCCAGCAGTTCCAGACAGGAGAGCAATCAGCCCCAGCATTTT
CASSSRQESNQPQHF
>NA|TRBD2|TRBV10-3|TRBJ2-7
TGTGCCATCAGTGAAGGTCAGACTAGCGGGAGGACCTACGAGCAGTACTTC
CAISEGQTSGRTYEQYF
>NA|NA|TRBV5-1|TRBJ2-2
TGCGCCAGCAGCTTGGTGGCTAGCTCGTCCGGGGAGCTGTTTTTT
CASSLVASSSGELFF
>NA|NA|TRBV18|TRBJ1-5
TGTGCCAGCTCACCTGCTAGGACAGTGGGCAATCAGCCCCAGCATTTT
CASSPARTVGNQPQHF
>NA|NA|TRBV6-1|TRBJ1-2
TGTGCCAGAGGAACAGCGGGAGGCTACACCTTC
CARGTAGGYTF
>NA|NA|TRBV28|TRBJ2-7
TGTGCCAGCAGTCAGACTTATCCCTACGAGCAGTACTTC
CASSQTYPYEQYF
>NA|TRBD1|TRBV5-6|TRBJ2-1
TGTGCCAGCGGCCCCAAGGACAGGGGGTACAATGAGCAGTTCTTC
CASGPKDRGYNEQFF
>NA|NA|TRBV12-1|TRBJ2-6
TGTGCCAGCAGCCCGACGGGAGCCCACAGGGGGGGGAACGTCCTGACTTTC
CASSPTGAHRGGNVLTF